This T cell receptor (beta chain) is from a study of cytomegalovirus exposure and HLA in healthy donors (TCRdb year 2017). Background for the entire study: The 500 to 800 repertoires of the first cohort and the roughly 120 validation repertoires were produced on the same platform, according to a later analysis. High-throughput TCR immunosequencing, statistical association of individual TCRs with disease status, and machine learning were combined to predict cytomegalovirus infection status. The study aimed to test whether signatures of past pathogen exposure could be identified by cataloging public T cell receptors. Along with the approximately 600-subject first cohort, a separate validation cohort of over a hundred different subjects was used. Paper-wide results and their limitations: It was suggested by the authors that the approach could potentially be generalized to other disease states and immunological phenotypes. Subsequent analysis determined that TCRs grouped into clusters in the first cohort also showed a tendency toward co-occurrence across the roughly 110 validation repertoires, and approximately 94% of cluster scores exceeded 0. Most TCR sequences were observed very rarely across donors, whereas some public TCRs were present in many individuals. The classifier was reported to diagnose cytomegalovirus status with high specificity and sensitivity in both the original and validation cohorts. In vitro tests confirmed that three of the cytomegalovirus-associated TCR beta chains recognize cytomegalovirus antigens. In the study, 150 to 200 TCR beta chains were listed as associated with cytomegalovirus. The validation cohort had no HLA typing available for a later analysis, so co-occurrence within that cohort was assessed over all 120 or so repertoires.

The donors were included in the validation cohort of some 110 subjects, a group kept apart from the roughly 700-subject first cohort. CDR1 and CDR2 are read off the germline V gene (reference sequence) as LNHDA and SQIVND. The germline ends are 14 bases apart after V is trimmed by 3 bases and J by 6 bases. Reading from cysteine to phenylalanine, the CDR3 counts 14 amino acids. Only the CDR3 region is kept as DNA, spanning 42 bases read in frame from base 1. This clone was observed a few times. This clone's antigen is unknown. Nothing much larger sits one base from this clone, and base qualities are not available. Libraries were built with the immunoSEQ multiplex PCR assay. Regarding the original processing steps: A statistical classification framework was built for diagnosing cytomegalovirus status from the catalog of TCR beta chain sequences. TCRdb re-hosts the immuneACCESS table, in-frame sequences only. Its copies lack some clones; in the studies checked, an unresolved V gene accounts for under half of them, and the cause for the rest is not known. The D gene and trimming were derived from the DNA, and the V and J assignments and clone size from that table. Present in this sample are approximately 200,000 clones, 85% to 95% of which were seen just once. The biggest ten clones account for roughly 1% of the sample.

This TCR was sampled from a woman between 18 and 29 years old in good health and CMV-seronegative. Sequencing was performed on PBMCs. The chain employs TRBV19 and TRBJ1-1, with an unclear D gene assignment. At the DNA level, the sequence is TGTGCCAGTAGTATGTTTGGCACAGTTCCTGAAGCTTTCTTT. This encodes CASSMFGTVPEAFF.